Presented here are 9 T cell receptor beta chains from one specimen sequenced in a study of neoadjuvant anti-PD-1 for oral cavity cancer. Regarding time point: after neoadjuvant nivolumab, at surgical resection. Sequencing used immunoSEQ multiplex PCR; TCRdb keeps in-frame clones, though not all of them. The sample gives about 42,000 clones, about 77% of which show up once; 4.8% is in the top ten. Sequencing was performed on PBMCs, taken after nivolumab (anti-PD-1) treatment. The source is a person aged 35-80 years with oral cavity squamous cell carcinoma.

The chain employs TRBV11-3 and TRBJ2-5; 7 positions agree with TRBD2. CDR1 is SGHNT and CDR2 is YENEEA in the germline V gene. V lost 3 bases and J lost 5; bases outside the gene matches: 3. The CDR3 runs to 13 residues. DNA of the CDR3: TGTGCCAGCAGCTTTGGGGGAGGGGAGACCCAGTACTTC. As protein: CASSFGGGETQYF.

The chain is built from TRBV2 and TRBJ2-7; D possibly corresponds to TRBD1 (5 bases). Germline V gene sequence: CDR1 SNHLY, CDR2 FYNNEI. The CDR3 length is 15 residues. V lost 5 bases, J lost 3 bases, and 17 bases lay in between. CDR3 sequence reads: CASSRNLQGNYEQYF. The CDR3 DNA follows: TGTGCCAGCAGTCGTAACCTGCAGGGTAACTACGAGCAGTACTTC.

CDR3: CASSPGLENQFF. The CDR3 DNA reads as TGTGCCAGCAGCCCAGGACTAGAGAACCAGTTCTTC. The chain combines TRBV9 with TRBJ2-1, with TRBD2 identical over 7 bases. V gave up 4 bases and J gave up 13 bases; unmatched junction bases: 8. This CDR3 has 12 amino acids. Germline V gene lookup returns CDR1 SGDLS and CDR2 YYNGEE.

This clone was seen a handful of times. At one of its ends the junction is not consistent with the germline gene, which may arise from a read error. This rearrangement joins TRBV6-1 to TRBJ2-3, with D perhaps matching TRBD1 or TRBD2 (5 bases each). CDR3 length: 15 amino acids. The germline CDR1 and CDR2 sequences are MNHNS and SASEGT. The CDR3 coding sequence is TGTGCCAGCAGAGTTACAGGAGGACGCACGGATACGCAGTATTTT. Translation: CASRVTGGRTDTQYF.

The chain joins TRBV7-3 to TRBJ2-3; 7 nucleotides match TRBD2. The ends lost 0 bases at V and 3 bases at J; junction bases unmatched: 6. The V gene's germline CDR1 is SGHTA and CDR2 FQGTGA. The CDR3 runs to 16 residues. The CDR3 nucleotides read TGTGCCAGCAGCTTAACGGGGAGGGTATGGACAGATACGCAGTATTTT. Its translation is CASSLTGRVWTDTQYF. The whole variable domain, remainder taken from reference TRBV7-3 and TRBJ2-3, is GAGVSQTPSNKVTEKGKYVELRCDPISGHTALYWYRQSLGQGPEFLIYFQGTGAADDSGLPNDRFFAVRPEGSVSTLKIQRTERGDSAVYLCASSLTGRVWTDTQYFGPGTRLTVL.

The rearrangement links TRBV6-1 to TRBJ2-7; maybe TRBD1 (6 bases). Germline CDR1 and CDR2: MNHNS and SASEGT. V lost 10 bases, J lost 4 bases, and 14 bases lay in between. This CDR3 spans 12 amino acids. CDR3 DNA: TGTGCCAACTCAAAAGGGACATACGAGCAGTACTTC. Translating gives CANSKGTYEQYF.

This sequence joins TRBV9 and TRBJ1-4, with 8 nucleotides matching TRBD1. Germline V gene data show CDR1 as SGDLS and CDR2 as YYNGEE. The trim removed 4 bases at V and 7 bases at J, leaving 9 bases unmatched. The CDR3 totals 15 residues. The DNA of the CDR3 is TGTGCCAGCAGCACCCAGGGGGCGCGAGGTGAAAAACTGTTTTTT. This encodes CASSTQGARGEKLFF.

The chain couples TRBV2 to TRBJ2-3; D remains ambiguous. Between the trimmed V and J ends, which lost 5 bases and 3 bases, there was a span of 12 bases. CDR1 SNHLY and CDR2 FYNNEI come from the germline V gene. This CDR3 region has 14 residues. CDR3 coding DNA: TGTGCCAGCAGTCCGCAGCCACTGACAGATACGCAGTATTTT. This encodes CASSPQPLTDTQYF.

The J gene is TRBJ1-1, the V gene TRBV29-1; 8 positions match TRBD1. J gave up 3 bases and V 5 bases, and 8 bases lay outside the gene matches. Germline assignment: CDR1 SQVTM and CDR2 ANQGSEA. The CDR3 spans 14 residues. CDR3 DNA sequence: TGCAGCGTTCAATTAAGACAGGGGTACACTGAAGCTTTCTTT. Encoded protein: CSVQLRQGYTEAFF.